This TCR beta chain stems from a study of blood T cell repertoires in COVID-19. The overall study: Both acute and convalescent COVID-19 samples were obtained from the United States, Italy and Spain.

As processed by the authors: Reference gene primer amplification gave nucleated cell count estimates. Assay used: immunoSEQ multiplex PCR; TCRdb lists only in-frame clones, some missing. V, J and clone size are taken as reported in that table, and D and trimming were inferred from the DNA itself. The sample lists around 500,000 clones, around 89% seen once, with roughly 1.9% in the top ten. V was pared by 5 bases and J by 0 bases, with 11 bases between. The germline gives CDR1 SGHNT, CDR2 YENEEA. The CDR3 is made up of 15 amino acids. The chain links TRBV11-3 to TRBJ1-3, with D perhaps matching TRBD1 (5 bases). This receptor was obtained from a woman in her thirties or forties who had recovered from COVID-19. Sequencing input: PBMCs or T cells enriched from blood (not recorded which). The CDR3 DNA sequence: TGTGCCAGCAGCATAACAGGCCGCTCTGGAAACACCATATATTTT. Translating gives CASSITGRSGNTIYF.